The 2 T cell receptor beta chains reported below all come from one sample, sequenced in a study of blood T cells in healthy people across ages. The use of a sample-barcoded 5' primer and a J-beta primer mix characterized a second PCR of about 6 to 12 cycles. TCRdb re-derived calls from the 5' RACE reads in MiXCR, one entry per CDR3 protein. The data contain roughly 2 million distinct CDR3 sequences, around half of them singletons. The sample consisted of blood. All receptors derive from a woman aged 40 to 50 in good health.

Comments on this clonotype: A much larger clone sits a single nucleotide away, making a read error possible. This chain connects TRBV29-1 to TRBJ2-1; TRBD2 is a possible D gene (5 bases). Germline V gene data show CDR1 as SQVTM and CDR2 as ANQGSEA. V dropped 7 bases and J dropped 4 bases, with 14 bases sitting between them. The CDR3 is 13 amino acids. Here the CDR3 reads CSGDPGTYNEQFF. The CDR3 DNA reads as TGCAGCGGTGACCCGGGAACTTACAATGAGCAGTTCTTC.

This clonotype was found a few times. The V call is TRBV6-5, the J call TRBJ2-1, with 12 bases aligning to TRBD2. The CDR3 contains 16 residues. The J segment lost 6 bases and the V segment lost 2 bases, leaving 5 bases of the junction unmatched. Germline V gives CDR1 MNHEY, CDR2 SVGAGI. The CDR3 loop reads CASSYGLAGGFNEQFF. Written as DNA, the CDR3 is TGTGCCAGCAGTTACGGGCTAGCGGGGGGGTTCAATGAGCAGTTCTTC.